The 21 T cell receptor beta chains below were found in one sample sequenced in a study of T-cell reconstitution after alpha-beta-depleted transplantation in children. A library of TCRbeta sequences, prepared with unique molecular identifiers, was generated. MiXCR, run by TCRdb on the PCR reads, gives a single entry per CDR3 protein. The table has 700,000 or so distinct CDR3 sequences, over 10% seen once. The starting material was PBMCs, obtained before TCRalphabeta/CD19-depleted stem cell transplant. The receptors were gathered from a girl aged 2-10 years with congenital amegakaryocytic thrombocytopenia, due to receive a stem cell transplant.

The gene calls are TRBV5-1 and TRBJ2-5, with D hard to call. V lost 0 bases to trimming and J lost 0 bases, with 9 bases between them. This CDR3 is 15 amino acids long. Germline-derived CDR1 and CDR2 are SGHRS and YFSETQ. This CDR3 is CASSLGLVNQETQYF. The CDR3 region has the DNA TGCGCCAGCAGCTTGGGCTTGGTCAACCAAGAGACCCAGTACTTC.

In the case of this clonotype: The junction departs from the called germline gene at one end, perhaps through a read error. V and J are TRBV5-6 and TRBJ2-7; D gene ambiguous. The CDR3 is made up of 14 amino acids. Germline V gives CDR1 SGHDT, CDR2 YYEEEE. This CDR3 reads CTSSSNVFSYEQYF. CDR3 sequence (DNA): TGTACCAGCAGCTCAAACGTATTCTCCTACGAGCAGTACTTC.

The chain carries TRBV6-5 and TRBJ2-1, with 8 bases lining up with TRBD1. CDR1 and CDR2 from the germline V gene are MNHEY and SVGAGI. The CDR3 length is 16 residues. V was pared by 2 bases and J by 4 bases, with 7 bases of the junction left unmatched. CDR3 sequence reads: CASSYLLQGAYNEQFF. DNA of the CDR3: TGTGCCAGCAGTTACCTCTTGCAGGGGGCTTACAATGAGCAGTTCTTC.

The table lists this clonotype with a few counts. The gene calls are TRBV7-9 and TRBJ2-3; D call uncertain. There are 13 residues in the CDR3. Trimming stripped 5 bases from V and 2 bases from J, with 8 bases between. Per the germline V gene, CDR1 is SEHNR and CDR2 is FQNEAQ (reference sequence). DNA of the CDR3: TGTGCCAGCAGCGGTAGACTCACAGATACGCAGTATTTT. It codes for CASSGRLTDTQYF.

There are a few counts of this clonotype. The chain uses TRBV9 and TRBJ1-5; weak D call: TRBD1 (6 bases). V was pared by 1 base and J by 3 bases, with 17 bases between. The CDR3 has 17 residues. Germline V gene data show CDR1 as SGDLS and CDR2 as YYNGEE. In DNA, the CDR3 is TGTGCCAGCAGCGTACTGTGCCTTTGGACAGTCAATCAGCCCCAGCATTTT. This encodes CASSVLCLWTVNQPQHF.

This clonotype was seen many times. This chain connects TRBV5-1 to TRBJ1-4; D might be TRBD1 (5 bases). V was trimmed by 4 bases and J by 0 bases, leaving 10 bases between them. This CDR3 has 15 residues. Germline V CDR1 and CDR2: SGHRS, YFSETQ. The CDR3 DNA is TGCGCCAGCAGCGAAGGACATACAACTAATGAAAAACTGTTTTTT. Translation: CASSEGHTTNEKLFF.

This clonotype was observed many times. This chain links TRBV4-1 with TRBJ1-4, with unresolved D. The germline gives CDR1 MGHRA, CDR2 YSYEKL. CDR3 size: 14 residues. V lost 0 bases and J 5 bases, leaving 7 bases between the germline ends. This CDR3 is CASSQDEGNEKLFF. For the CDR3, the DNA is TGCGCCAGCAGCCAAGATGAGGGAAATGAAAAACTGTTTTTT.

This clonotype occurred a few times. The chain employs TRBV6-1 and TRBJ1-4; D unresolved. Germline CDR1 MNHNS, CDR2 SASEGT. The CDR3 contains 14 residues. Between the trimmed V and J ends, which lost 7 bases and 9 bases, there was a span of 18 bases. This CDR3 is CASTGYLIMKKLFF. CDR3 DNA sequence: TGTGCCAGCACGGGGTACCTTATAATGAAAAAACTGTTTTTT.

In its sample, this clonotype was seen a few times. This chain uses TRBV29-1 with TRBJ2-5; D ambiguous. V dropped 3 bases and J dropped 2 bases, with 10 bases sitting between them. The CDR3 covers 13 residues. CDR1 SQVTM and CDR2 ANQGSEA come from the germline V gene. The CDR3 here is CSVDESGQETQYF. The CDR3 DNA reads TGCAGCGTTGACGAGAGTGGGCAAGAGACCCAGTACTTC.

This CDR3 reads CASSLAPRREQFF. CDR3 bases: TGTGCCAGCAGCTTAGCGCCTAGACGGGAGCAGTTCTTC. The J gene is TRBJ2-1, the V gene TRBV7-7; D not certain. The germline V gene has CDR1 SSHAT and CDR2 FNYEAQ (reference sequence). There are 13 residues in the CDR3. Trimming left V 0 bases short and J 10 bases short, with 10 bases between.

This rearrangement joins TRBV5-1 to TRBJ2-2; D is undetermined. Looked up from germline, CDR1 is SGHRS and CDR2 is YFSETQ. V was pared by 0 bases and J by 3 bases, with 9 bases between. The CDR3 covers 15 residues. The CDR3 region is CASSLARSYTGELFF. CDR3 sequence (DNA): TGCGCCAGCAGCTTGGCCAGGAGCTACACCGGGGAGCTGTTTTTT.

Concerning this clonotype itself: At one end the junction does not follow the germline gene, possibly because of a read error. The chain uses TRBV3-1 and TRBJ2-3; D is perhaps TRBD2 (5 bases). In germline, CDR1 is LGHDT, CDR2 YNNKEL (reference sequence). The CDR3 length is 17 residues. Written as DNA, the CDR3 is TGTGACAGCAGCCGAGGGAAATACCTCCTAAGCACAGATACGCAGTATTTT. Its protein product is CDSSRGKYLLSTDTQYF.

This clonotype came up many times. The chain employs TRBV28 and TRBJ2-4, with 8 bases that match TRBD1. The CDR3 sequence is 14 residues long. The germline CDR1 and CDR2 sequences are MDHEN and SYDVKM. V was clipped by 5 bases and J by 8 bases; unmatched bases: 8. The CDR3 bases are TGTGCCAGCAGTAGAATCCAGGGGGCTGACATTCAGTACTTC. Encoded protein: CASSRIQGADIQYF.

A note on this clonotype: A much larger clone is a single base away; this may be a read error. This chain connects TRBV5-1 to TRBJ2-5; the D gene is possibly TRBD1 (5 bases). Germline CDR1 reads SGHRS; CDR2 reads YFSETQ. This CDR3 has 15 amino acids. The CDR3 loop reads CASSLDRFGEETQCF. In nucleotides, the CDR3 is TGCGCCAGCAGCTTGGACAGGTTTGGTGAAGAGACCCAGTGCTTC. The entire variable domain, with the rest obtained from reference TRBV5-1 and TRBJ2-5, is as follows: KAGVTQTPRYLIKTRGQQVTLSCSPISGHRSVSWYQQTPGQGLQFLFEYFSETQRNKGNFPGRFSGRQFSNSRSEMNVSTLELGDSALYLCASSLDRFGEETQCFGPGTRLLVL.

CDR3 residues: CASSKGGSGQTYGYTF. In DNA, the CDR3 is TGCGCCAGCAGTAAAGGGGGCTCAGGACAGACATATGGCTACACCTTC. The chain recombines TRBV10-2 with TRBJ1-2; the match to TRBD1 covers 7 bases. This CDR3 has 16 residues. Trimming at V came to 5 bases and at J to 5 bases, leaving 14 bases not matched to a gene. Germline V gene data show CDR1 as WSHSY and CDR2 as SAAADI.

This clonotype was observed a few times. V usage is TRBV5-1 and J usage is TRBJ2-1, with TRBD2 matching over 8 bases. Germline V gene lookup returns CDR1 SGHRS and CDR2 YFSETQ. The J segment lost 6 bases and the V segment lost 1 base, leaving 9 bases of the junction unmatched. CDR3 length equals 16 residues. CDR3 DNA sequence: TGCGCCAGCAGCTTGCCCGGGACTAGTAGGAGCAATGAGCAGTTCTTC. Translated: CASSLPGTSRSNEQFF.

This rearrangement joins TRBV6-5 to TRBJ2-2; 8 nucleotides match TRBD1. Trimming took 2 bases from V and 7 from J; bases not matched to a gene: 3. Germline V gene sequence: CDR1 MNHEY, CDR2 SVGAGI. The CDR3 covers 14 residues. The CDR3 loop is CASSYDRGIGELFF. The CDR3 region has the DNA TGTGCCAGCAGTTACGACAGGGGAATCGGGGAGCTGTTTTTT.

A single count supports this clonotype. The V gene is TRBV9, the J gene TRBJ2-3; D is unclear. Trimming removed 2 bases from V and 8 bases from J, with 9 bases in between. This CDR3 comprises 12 residues. CDR1 is SGDLS, CDR2 YYNGEE, per germline. CDR3 bases: TGTGCCAGCAGCGTCTCTAGTGCTACGCAGTATTTT. Its protein is CASSVSSATQYF. The full variable domain, in which reference TRBV9 and TRBJ2-3 provide the parts outside the CDR3, is DSGVTQTPKHLITATGQRVTLRCSPRSGDLSVYWYQQSLDQGLQFLIQYYNGEERAKGNILERFSAQQFPDLHSELNLSSLELGDSALYFCASSVSSATQYFGPGTRLTVL.

There are many counts of this clonotype. V and J are TRBV7-2 and TRBJ1-6, with a weak D call TRBD1 (5 bases). CDR1 and CDR2 from the germline V gene are SGHTA and FQGNSA. V was clipped by 2 bases and J by 7 bases, with 12 bases between them. CDR3 length: 15 amino acids. The chain's CDR3 is CASSLQGSRNSPLHF. The CDR3 coding sequence is TGTGCCAGCAGCTTACAGGGATCCAGGAATTCACCCCTCCACTTT.

This clonotype was observed a few times. The chain employs TRBV28 and TRBJ2-7; D not certain. The CDR3 is 14 residues long. In germline, CDR1 is MDHEN, CDR2 SYDVKM. The V end was cut by 8 bases, the J end by 3 bases, with 17 bases between. In DNA, the CDR3 is TGTGCCAGCTCAAAGGGTGGAGAAATCTACGAGCAGTACTTC. Its protein is CASSKGGEIYEQYF. The full variable domain, rest sourced from reference TRBV28 and TRBJ2-7, is DVKVTQSSRYLVKRTGEKVFLECVQDMDHENMFWYRQDPGLGLRLIYFSYDVKMKEKGDIPEGYSVSREKKERFSLILESASTNQTSMYLCASSKGGEIYEQYFGPGTRLTVT.

In its sample, this clonotype was seen a few times. The rearrangement uses TRBV12-5 and TRBJ1-1; D is unresolved. V gave up 3 bases and J gave up 6 bases, with 14 bases separating them. The CDR3 has 14 amino acids. Germline-derived CDR1 and CDR2 are LGHNT and FRNRAP. DNA for the CDR3: TGTGCTAGTGGTTTAATAGGGTGGGCCGCTGAAGCTTTCTTT. Amino acid sequence: CASGLIGWAAEAFF.